This TCR beta chain emerged from a study of blood T cells in healthy people across ages. Study in general: Using template switching, researchers captured about one barcoded beta molecule for each two T cells.

Trimming cost V 7 bases and J 1 base, with 15 bases left between them. This CDR3 has 15 amino acids. This clonotype was recorded a few times. Its matching antigen is unknown. Through a sample-barcoded 5' primer and a J-beta primer mix, a second PCR was run for about 6 to 11 cycles. Via MiXCR, TCRdb re-called the 5' RACE reads, giving one row per CDR3 protein. The sample has hundreds of thousands of distinct CDR3 sequences; around 36% are singletons. Study-wide results and limits: Correlation between TCR beta diversity and naive T cell percentage was strong.

The chain carries TRBV12-3 or TRBV12-4 and TRBJ2-3, with D possibly being TRBD1 (5 bases). The material sequenced was blood. This TCR came from a young man in good health. CDR3 nucleotide sequence: TGTGCCAGCACCTGGGGCCCGACAGGCACAGATACGCAGTATTTT. It translates to CASTWGPTGTDTQYF.